In this sample, the clone carrying this T cell receptor beta chain turned up once. This specimen comes from a study of blood T cell repertoires in COVID-19. The overall study: COVID-19 samples from acute and convalescent phases originated in the United States, Italy and Spain. PBMCs, B-cell-depleted T cells, or T cells were the source of the cDNA or gDNA that made up the material.

The CDR3 spans 15 residues. CDR1 is SGDLS and CDR2 is YYNGEE in the germline V gene. V was clipped by 4 bases and J by 2 bases, with 15 bases between them. In the authors' workflow: Nucleated cell number was recorded as an estimate derived from reference gene primer amplification. The method was immunoSEQ multiplex PCR; TCRdb's version includes in-frame clones alone and lacks a portion of them. V, J and clone size are taken as reported in that table, and D and trimming were inferred from the DNA itself. Of approximately 220,000 clones in the sample, more than 75% are singletons; the top ten hold approximately 6.2%.

What was sequenced was peripheral blood. The receptor was derived from a man aged 55 to 70 who had recovered from COVID-19. The chain couples TRBV9 to TRBJ1-2, with a possible D match to TRBD1 (5 bases). The CDR3 nucleotides read TGTGCCAGCAGCCCCCGACAGTTAAGGAACTATGGCTACACCTTC. Protein: CASSPRQLRNYGYTF.